This T cell receptor beta chain is from a study of OX40 agonist ivuxolimab in advanced cancers. The overall study: People who had prior anti-PD-1, anti-PD-L1 or anti-CTLA-4 therapy could take part, and roughly 40% had some. The study's findings and limits: The study did not work out the antigen specificity of the expanded peripheral T cells.

CDR1 is MNHEY, CDR2 SMNVEV, per germline (reference sequence). The V and J ends lost 1 base and 7 bases respectively, with 5 bases between them. The CDR3 is 12 amino acids. This clone was observed a few times. The antigen is undetermined. Clones were sequenced by immunoSEQ multiplex PCR, and TCRdb holds only the in-frame ones, with some missing. There are approximately 54,000 clones in the sample; about 91% occur only once, and 7.5% to 9.5% lies in the top ten. Sequenced here: CD4+ or CD8+ T cells sorted from blood, sampled in a trial of the OX40 agonist ivuxolimab. The clonotype originates from an adult with an advanced solid tumor such as melanoma, head and neck, liver or kidney cancer. The rearrangement links TRBV27 to TRBJ2-1; D is tentatively TRBD1 or TRBD2 (5 bases each). CDR3 DNA: TGTGCCAGCAGTTTATGGGGGAATGAGCAGTTCTTC. Protein: CASSLWGNEQFF.